These 8 T cell receptor beta chains came from one sample sequenced in a study of T cell repertoires in cytomegalovirus infection. TCRdb itself ran the reads through MiXCR, one entry per CDR3 protein. The repertoire holds about 85,000 distinct CDR3 sequences, with roughly 44% as singletons. The antigens of these receptors remain unknown. Sample: CD8+ T cells from cultured PBMCs, taken from culture after CMV antigen stimulation. These receptors all stem from a human donor in good health (CMV status not recorded). Some clones in this sample may be carry-over from other donors' samples.

The chain carries TRBV27 and TRBJ1-2; a possible D gene is TRBD1 (5 bases). The CDR3 runs 15 residues. Trimming left V 2 bases short and J 5 bases short, with 15 bases between. Germline CDR1 and CDR2: MNHEY and SMNVEV (reference sequence). The CDR3 DNA is TGTGCCAGCAGTTTAAGTTTGGGGGGATCGTATGGCTACACCTTC. This encodes CASSLSLGGSYGYTF.

The chain links TRBV11-3 to TRBJ2-7, with D tentatively TRBD2 (6 bases). V was shortened by 3 bases and J by 2 bases, with 8 bases between the two germline ends. This CDR3 contains 13 residues. The germline V gene has CDR1 SGHNT and CDR2 YENEEA. The CDR3 sequence is CASSFSGAYEQYF. The CDR3 DNA is TGTGCCAGCAGCTTTAGCGGCGCCTACGAGCAGTACTTC.

The table lists this clonotype with a count of one. The chain joins TRBV12-3 or TRBV12-4 to TRBJ2-1; weak D call: TRBD2 (5 bases). The CDR3 has 13 residues. The V end was cut by 3 bases, the J end by 14 bases, with 17 bases between. The CDR3 bases are TGTGCCAGCAGTTTTCCCCTCGGGGAATCGGAGTTCTTC. Protein: CASSFPLGESEFF.

The rearrangement joins TRBV7-8 to TRBJ2-3; no reliable D call. Trimming cost V 5 bases and J 5 bases, with 11 bases left between them. This CDR3 region has 13 residues. Germline V CDR1 and CDR2: SGHVS, FQNEAQ. This CDR3 is CASSALTEDTQYF. CDR3 sequence (DNA): TGTGCCAGCAGCGCGTTGACGGAAGATACGCAGTATTTT.

This clonotype was found once. The V and J genes are TRBV6-5 and TRBJ1-1; a weak D match, TRBD1 (5 bases). The germline CDR1 and CDR2 sequences are MNHEY and SVGAGI. V gave up 2 bases and J gave up 1 base, with 8 bases separating them. The CDR3 runs to 14 residues. Written as DNA, the CDR3 is TGTGCCAGCAGTTACACAGGTCAGAACACTGAAGCTTTCTTT. It is translated as CASSYTGQNTEAFF.

The chain combines TRBV12-3 or TRBV12-4 with TRBJ1-2, with D unresolved. CDR3 length: 13 residues. The V gene lost 2 bases and the J gene lost 4 bases, with 8 bases spanning the gap. The CDR3 DNA sequence: TGTGCCAGCAGTTTAAGCAGGCCCTATGGCTACACCTTC. Protein sequence: CASSLSRPYGYTF.

This clonotype appeared a few times. The V gene is TRBV11-1, the J gene TRBJ1-1; tentatively, D is TRBD1 (6 bases). Germline-derived CDR1 and CDR2 are SGHAT and FQDESV (reference sequence). The CDR3 loop spans 15 amino acids. V was clipped by 5 bases and J by 5 bases, with 18 bases between them. CDR3 DNA: TGTGCCAGCAGCGACCCTAGCTCGGGGGCGACTGAAGCTTTCTTT. Translated: CASSDPSSGATEAFF.

V and J are TRBV11-3 and TRBJ1-1; D is ambiguous. Per the germline V gene, CDR1 is SGHNT and CDR2 is YENEEA. The length of the CDR3 is 14 residues. Trimming removed 1 base from V and 7 bases from J, with 13 bases in between. The CDR3: CASSLGGEAREAFF. CDR3 bases: TGTGCCAGCAGCTTAGGCGGGGAGGCACGTGAAGCTTTCTTT.